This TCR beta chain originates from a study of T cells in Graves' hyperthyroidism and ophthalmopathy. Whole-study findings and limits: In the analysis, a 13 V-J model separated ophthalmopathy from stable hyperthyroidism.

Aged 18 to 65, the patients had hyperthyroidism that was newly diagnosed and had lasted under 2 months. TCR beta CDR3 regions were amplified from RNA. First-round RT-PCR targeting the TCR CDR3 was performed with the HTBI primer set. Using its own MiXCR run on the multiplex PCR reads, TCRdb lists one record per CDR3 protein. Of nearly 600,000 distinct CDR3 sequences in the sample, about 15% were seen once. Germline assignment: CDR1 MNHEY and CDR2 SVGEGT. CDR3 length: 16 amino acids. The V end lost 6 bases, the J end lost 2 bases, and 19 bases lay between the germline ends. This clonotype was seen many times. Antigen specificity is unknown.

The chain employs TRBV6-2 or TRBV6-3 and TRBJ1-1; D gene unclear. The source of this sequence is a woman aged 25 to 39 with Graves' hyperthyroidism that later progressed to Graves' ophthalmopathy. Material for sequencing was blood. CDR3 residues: CASSPELQERNTEAFF. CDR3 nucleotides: TGTGCCAGCAGCCCCGAACTTCAGGAGAGAAACACTGAAGCTTTCTTT.